This T cell receptor (beta chain) is from a study of blood T cell repertoires in COVID-19. The CDR3 totals 14 residues. V shed 1 base and J shed 8 bases, with 14 bases lying between them. Germline lookup yields CDR1 SQVTM and CDR2 ANQGSEA. The assay was immunoSEQ multiplex PCR, and TCRdb's table has in-frame clones only and misses some. The sample has 95,000 to 150,000 clones, almost 90% seen once. Input material: peripheral blood. This receptor was taken from a woman aged 45-65 years with active or convalescent COVID-19. J is TRBJ1-4 and V is TRBV29-1, with a tentative D call TRBD1 (5 bases). The CDR3: CSVEAGGGREKLFF. CDR3 coding DNA: TGCAGCGTTGAAGCAGGCGGGGGACGAGAAAAACTGTTTTTT.